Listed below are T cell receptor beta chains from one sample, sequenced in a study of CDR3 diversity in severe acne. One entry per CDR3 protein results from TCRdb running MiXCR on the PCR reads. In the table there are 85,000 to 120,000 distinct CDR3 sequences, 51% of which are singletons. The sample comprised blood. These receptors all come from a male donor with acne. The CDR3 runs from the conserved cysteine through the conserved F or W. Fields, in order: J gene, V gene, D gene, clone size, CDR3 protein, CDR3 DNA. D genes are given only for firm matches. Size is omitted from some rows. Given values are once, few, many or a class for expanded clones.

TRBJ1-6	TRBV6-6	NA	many	CASSYRSPLHF	TGTGCCAGCAGTTATCGTTCACCCCTCCACTTT
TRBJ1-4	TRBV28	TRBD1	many	CASSSTHRGSEKLFF	TGTGCCAGCAGTTCCACCCACAGGGGGAGTGAAAAACTGTTTTTT
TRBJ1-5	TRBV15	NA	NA	CATSLMGGNQPQHF	TGTGCCACCAGCCTGATGGGGGGCAATCAGCCCCAGCATTTT
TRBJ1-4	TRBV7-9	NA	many	CASSLGSNEKLFF	TGTGCCAGCAGCTTGGGAAGTAATGAAAAACTGTTTTTT
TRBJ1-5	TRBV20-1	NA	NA	CSALEGQPQHF	TGCAGTGCCCTCGAGGGTCAGCCCCAGCATTTT
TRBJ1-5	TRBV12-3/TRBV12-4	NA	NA	CASSFLGPNQPQHF	TGTGCCAGCAGTTTTTTGGGGCCGAATCAGCCCCAGCATTTT
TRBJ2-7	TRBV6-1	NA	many	CASSDLRPAGYEQYF	TGTGCCAGCAGTGATCTTCGGCCGGCGGGCTACGAGCAGTACTTC
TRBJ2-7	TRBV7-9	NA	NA	CASSLVGGPQQYF	TGTGCCAGCAGCTTAGTTGGGGGTCCCCAGCAGTACTTC
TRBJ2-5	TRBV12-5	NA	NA	CASGLVREQETQYF	TGTGCTAGTGGTTTGGTCCGGGAGCAAGAGACCCAGTACTTC
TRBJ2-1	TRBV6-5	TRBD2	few	CASSSGLATYNEQFF	TGTGCCAGCAGTTCGGGACTAGCCACCTACAATGAGCAGTTCTTC
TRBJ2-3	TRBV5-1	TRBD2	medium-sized	CASSLAWTSVTDTQYF	TGCGCCAGCAGCTTGGCCTGGACTAGCGTGACAGATACGCAGTATTTT
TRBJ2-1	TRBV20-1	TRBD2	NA	CSASSQTSEYNEQSF	TGCAGTGCTAGCTCTCAGACTAGCGAGTACAATGAGCAGTCCTTC
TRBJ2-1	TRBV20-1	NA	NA	CCASSLGLNSYNEQFF	NA
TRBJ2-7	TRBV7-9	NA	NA	CASSIPGAPYEQYF	TGTGCCAGCAGTATCCCGGGGGCCCCCTACGAGCAGTACTTC
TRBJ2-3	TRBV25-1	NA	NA	CASRSRMDTQYF	TGTGCCAGCAGGTCTAGGATGGATACGCAGTATTTT
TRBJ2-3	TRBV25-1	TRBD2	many	CASSEERLAGSTDTQYF	TGTGCCAGCAGTGAAGAACGACTAGCGGGTAGCACAGATACGCAGTATTTT
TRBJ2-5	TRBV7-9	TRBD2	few	CASSLGGLQETQYF	TGTGCCAGCAGCTTGGGGGGGTTACAAGAGACCCAGTACTTC
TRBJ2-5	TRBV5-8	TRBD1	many	CASSQTRPGGEETQYF	TGTGCCAGCAGCCAGACCCGGCCAGGGGGCGAGGAGACCCAGTACTTC
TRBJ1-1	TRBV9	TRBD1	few	CASSVGKGANTEAFF	TGTGCCAGCAGCGTAGGGAAGGGGGCGAACACTGAAGCTTTCTTT
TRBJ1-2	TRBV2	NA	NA	CATNGFDYGYTF	TGTGCCACCAACGGATTTGACTATGGCTACACCTTC
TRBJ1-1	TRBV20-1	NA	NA	CSARDSGFFTEAFF	TGCAGTGCTAGAGATTCGGGCTTTTTCACTGAAGCTTTCTTT
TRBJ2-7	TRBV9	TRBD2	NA	CASSEPGLAHEQYF	TGTGCCAGCAGCGAACCGGGACTAGCGCACGAGCAGTACTTC
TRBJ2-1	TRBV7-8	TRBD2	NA	CASSLGLAGAYGNEQFF	TGTGCCAGCAGCCTCGGACTAGCGGGAGCTTATGGCAATGAGCAGTTCTTC
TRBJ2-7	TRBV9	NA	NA	CASSPAYGEQYF	TGTGCCAGCAGCCCGGCCTATGGCGAGCAGTACTTC
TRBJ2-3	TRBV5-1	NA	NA	CTSSLEQGGDTQYF	TGCACCAGCAGCTTGGAGCAGGGGGGGGATACGCAGTATTTT
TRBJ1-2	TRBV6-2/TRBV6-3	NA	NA	CASSSTEKETKTF	TGTGCCAGCAGTAGTACAGAAAAAGAAACTAAGACCTTC
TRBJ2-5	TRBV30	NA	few	CAWRASETQYF	TGTGCCTGGAGGGCCAGCGAGACCCAGTACTTC
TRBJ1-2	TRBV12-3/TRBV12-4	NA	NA	CATLKEDYGYTF	TGTGCCACGCTAAAAGAGGACTATGGCTACACCTTC
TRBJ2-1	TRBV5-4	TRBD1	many	CASSPRQGAYNEQFF	TGTGCCAGCAGCCCCAGACAGGGGGCCTACAATGAGCAGTTCTTC
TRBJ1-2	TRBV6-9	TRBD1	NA	CASSYPSGGGGYTF	TGTGCCAGCAGTTACCCATCAGGGGGAGGTGGCTACACCTTC
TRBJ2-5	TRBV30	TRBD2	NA	CAWSVLGTSGREWETQYF	TGTGCCTGGAGTGTCCTCGGGACTAGCGGGAGAGAATGGGAGACCCAGTACTTC
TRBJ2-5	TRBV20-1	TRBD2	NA	CGALADQETQHF	TGCGGTGCCCTAGCGGATCAGGAGACCCAGCACTTC
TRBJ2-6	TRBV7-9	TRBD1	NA	CAGPGQPINSGANVLTF	TGTGCCGGACCGGGACAGCCCATTAACTCTGGGGCCAACGTCCTGACTTTC
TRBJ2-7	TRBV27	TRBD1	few	CASSLTGGDGYEQYF	TGTGCCAGCAGTTTGACAGGGGGCGATGGCTACGAGCAGTACTTC
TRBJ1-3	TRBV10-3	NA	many	CAISGDTDVSGNTIYF	TGTGCCATCAGTGGGGACACGGACGTCTCTGGAAACACCATATATTTT
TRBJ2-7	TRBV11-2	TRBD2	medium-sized	CASSLGGGIYEQYF	TGTGCCAGCAGTTTGGGCGGGGGAATCTACGAGCAGTACTTC
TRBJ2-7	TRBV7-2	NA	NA	CASSIARGTGAYEQYF	TGTGCCAGCAGCATCGCGCGGGGGACAGGCGCCTACGAGCAGTACTTC
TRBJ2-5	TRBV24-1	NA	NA	CATSAPNQGGETQYF	TGTGCCACCAGTGCCCCTAACCAGGGCGGCGAGACCCAGTACTTC
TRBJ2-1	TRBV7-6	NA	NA	CASSLAGVSFYNVQFF	TGTGCCAGCAGCTTAGCGGGAGTGAGCTTCTACAATGTGCAGTTCTTC
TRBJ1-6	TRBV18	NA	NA	CASSTRGSSYNSPLHF	TGTGCCAGCTCAACACGGGGGAGCTCCTATAATTCACCCCTCCACTTT
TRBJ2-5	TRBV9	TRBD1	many	CASSARQGAWETQYF	TGTGCCAGCAGCGCCCGACAGGGGGCTTGGGAGACCCAGTACTTC
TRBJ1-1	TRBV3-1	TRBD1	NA	CASSRGQGGLNTEAFF	TGTGCCAGCAGCCGCGGACAGGGGGGATTGAACACTGAAGCTTTCTTT
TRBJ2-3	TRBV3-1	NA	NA	CASSQDYGTSSTADTQYF	TGTGCCAGCAGCCAGGATTACGGGACAAGCTCCACTGCAGATACGCAGTATTTT
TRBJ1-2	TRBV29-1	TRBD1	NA	CSVEGTGFYYGYTF	TGCAGCGTTGAGGGGACAGGATTCTACTATGGCTACACCTTC
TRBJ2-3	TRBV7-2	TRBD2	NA	CASSPRVAGGNNEQYF	TGTGCCAGCAGCCCTAGGGTAGCGGGAGGGAACAATGAGCAGTATTTT
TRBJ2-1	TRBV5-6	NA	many	CASSSSTGIYNEQFF	TGTGCCAGCAGCTCGAGTACAGGGATCTACAATGAGCAGTTCTTC
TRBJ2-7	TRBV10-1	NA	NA	CARRTPFSYEQYF	TGCGCCAGACGGACTCCATTCTCCTACGAGCAGTACTTC
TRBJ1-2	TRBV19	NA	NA	CASSLLGRKGGYTF	TGTGCCAGTAGCCTCCTGGGACGCAAGGGAGGCTACACCTTC
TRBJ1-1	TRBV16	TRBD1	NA	CASSRGTAEAFF	TGTGCCAGCAGCCGAGGGACAGCTGAAGCTTTCTTT
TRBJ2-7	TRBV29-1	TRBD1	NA	CSVTGQGEGEQYF	TGCAGCGTTACGGGACAGGGGGAAGGCGAGCAGTACTTC
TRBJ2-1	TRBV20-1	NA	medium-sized	CSAWGLGSYNEQFF	TGCAGTGCTTGGGGGTTGGGGTCCTACAATGAGCAGTTCTTC
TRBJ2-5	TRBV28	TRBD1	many	CASSSGIQGAAETQYF	TGTGCCAGCAGTTCAGGCATTCAGGGGGCGGCGGAGACCCAGTACTTC
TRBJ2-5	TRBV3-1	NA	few	CASSQGGQETQYF	TGTGCCAGCAGCCAGGGGGGACAAGAGACCCAGTACTTC
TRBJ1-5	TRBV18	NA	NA	CASSPRDSLPQPQRF	TGTGCCAGCTCGCCACGCGACAGCCTGCCTCAGCCCCAGCGTTTT
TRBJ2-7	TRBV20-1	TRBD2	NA	CSAVAIAGGPPLYEQYF	TGCAGTGCCGTCGCGATAGCGGGAGGGCCACCCCTCTACGAGCAGTACTTC
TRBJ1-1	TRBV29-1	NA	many	CSVEGAEAFF	TGCAGCGTTGAAGGAGCTGAAGCTTTCTTT
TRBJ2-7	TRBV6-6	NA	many	CASRVPTDGYEQYF	TGTGCCAGCAGAGTACCGACCGACGGGTACGAGCAGTACTTC
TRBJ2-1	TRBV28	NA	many	CASSRQTRFKQFF	TGTGCCAGCAGCCGACAAACTAGATTTAAGCAGTTCTTC
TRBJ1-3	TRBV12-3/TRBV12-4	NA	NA	CASIRGSGNTIYF	TGTGCCAGCATCCGTGGCTCTGGAAACACCATATATTTT